This record concerns one TCR beta chain sequence. Its antigen is unknown. These data come from a study of cytomegalovirus exposure and HLA in healthy donors. Study-level points and caveats: The CMV antigen specificity of a few CMV-associated chains was confirmed through in vitro analysis. Cytomegalovirus association was assigned to about 150 TCR beta chains.

The study ran its PCR with 60 Vbeta and 13 Jbeta primers. The repertoire was sequenced with immunoSEQ multiplex PCR; TCRdb's copy has only in-frame clones and lacks some. Here the sample spans some 100,000 clones, 75% to 85% being singletons. Germline CDR1 is ENHRY and CDR2 is SYGVKD. The ends lost 3 bases at V and 1 base at J; junction bases unmatched: 13. This CDR3 spans 18 amino acids. The specimen sequenced was PBMCs. The rearrangement uses TRBV10-3 and TRBJ2-7; 9 nucleotides line up with TRBD2. This TCR was recovered from a woman aged 18-29 years in good health and CMV-seronegative. CDR3 loop: CAISDSLRGGPLSYEQYF. The CDR3 DNA sequence: TGTGCCATCAGTGACTCATTGCGGGGGGGCCCCCTTTCCTACGAGCAGTACTTC.